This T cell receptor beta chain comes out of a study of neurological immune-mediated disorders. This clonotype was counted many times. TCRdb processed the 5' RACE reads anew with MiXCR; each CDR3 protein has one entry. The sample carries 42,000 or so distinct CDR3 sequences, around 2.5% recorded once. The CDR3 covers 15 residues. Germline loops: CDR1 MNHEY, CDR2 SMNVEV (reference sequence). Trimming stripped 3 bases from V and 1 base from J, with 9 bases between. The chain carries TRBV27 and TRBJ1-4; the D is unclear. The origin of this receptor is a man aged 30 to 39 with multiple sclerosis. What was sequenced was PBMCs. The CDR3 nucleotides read TGTGCCAGCAGTTTGTCCCTCGGAACTAATGAAAAACTGTTTTTT. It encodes CASSLSLGTNEKLFF. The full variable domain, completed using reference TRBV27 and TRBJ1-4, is EAQVTQNPRYLITVTGKKLTVTCSQNMNHEYMSWYRQDPGLGLRQIYYSMNVEVTDKGDVPEGYKVSRKEKRNFPLILESPSPNQTSLYFCASSLSLGTNEKLFFGSGTQLSVL.